Listed below are T cell receptor beta chains from one sample, sequenced in a study of response to subunit inactivated influenza vaccine. From the RT-PCR reads, TCRdb called clonotypes with MiXCR, one entry per CDR3 protein. Of over 800,000 distinct CDR3 sequences in the sample, about 20% were seen once. The sequenced sample was PBMCs from blood, obtained 5 days after vaccination. These receptors came from a middle-aged man who received an inactivated influenza vaccine. CDR3s include the opening cysteine and the closing phenylalanine or tryptophan. Fields, in order: J gene, D gene, V gene, clone size, CDR3 DNA, CDR3 protein. The D gene is left open where the match is weak. Not all rows give a size; the values are once, few, many and, for expanded clones, a class.

TRBJ2-1,TRBD2,TRBV18,NA,TGTGCCAGCTCACGAGCGGGGGGGCTTCATGAGCAGTTCTTC,CASSRAGGLHEQFF
TRBJ2-3,TRBD1,TRBV7-9,few,TGTGCCAGCAGCTTAGCCCCAGGGGGTAGCACAGATACGCAGTATTTT,CASSLAPGGSTDTQYF
TRBJ1-2,NA,TRBV12-3/TRBV12-4,few,TGTGCCAGCAGCTACCGGCCGAGACAGAATTATTATGGCTACACCTTC,CASSYRPRQNYYGYTF
TRBJ2-2,NA,TRBV20-1,few,TGCAGTGCCGATCTAGGAAACACCGGGGAGCTGTTTTTT,CSADLGNTGELFF
TRBJ2-5,NA,TRBV7-2,NA,TGTGCCAGCAGCACCTCGGGAGAGACCCAGTACTTC,CASSTSGETQYF
TRBJ2-1,TRBD1,TRBV24-1,few,TGTGCCACCAGCCGTCCCGGGACAGGGGCCAATGAGCAGTTCTTC,CATSRPGTGANEQFF
TRBJ2-1,NA,TRBV20-1,few,TGCAGTGCTAAGGAGTCGTCAGGTAATTACAATGAGCAGTTCTTC,CSAKESSGNYNEQFF
TRBJ2-3,NA,TRBV15,once,TGTGCCACCAGCAGAGTCACGATGGGAGCAGATACGCAGTATTTT,CATSRVTMGADTQYF
TRBJ2-3,NA,TRBV12-3/TRBV12-4,NA,TGTGCCATCTCGGGCCCGGGCACAGATACGCAGTATTTT,CAISGPGTDTQYF
TRBJ2-3,NA,TRBV10-3,NA,TGTGCCATCAGTGCGGGACTGTTCCCCACAGATACGCAGTATTTT,CAISAGLFPTDTQYF
TRBJ2-2,NA,TRBV4-1,many,TGCGCCAGCAGCCAAGAGGGACGTACCGGGGAGCTGTTTTTT,CASSQEGRTGELFF
TRBJ2-3,NA,TRBV5-1,few,TGCGCCAGCAGCTTGGGATACTCGTCAGGGTCAGATACGCAGTATTTT,CASSLGYSSGSDTQYF
TRBJ2-1,NA,TRBV7-9,NA,TGTGCCAGCAGCTTAGACCCAGGGGCAAAAAACAATGAGCAGTTCTTC,CASSLDPGAKNNEQFF
TRBJ2-1,TRBD1,TRBV20-1,NA,TGCAGTGTTGCGGACAGGCTAGGGAATGAGCAGTTCTTC,CSVADRLGNEQFF
TRBJ2-6,TRBD1,TRBV4-3,many,TGCGCCAGCAGCCAAAGTACCGGGACAGGGGGCATCACTGGGGCCAACGTCCTGACTTTC,CASSQSTGTGGITGANVLTF
TRBJ2-7,NA,TRBV10-3,NA,TGTGCCATCAACGACGGGGAGTACTACGAGCAGTACTTC,CAINDGEYYEQYF
TRBJ2-5,TRBD2,TRBV10-2,NA,TGCGCCAGCAGTGAGTCGCTTGCGGGGGGGCTCCAAGAGACCCAGTACTTC,CASSESLAGGLQETQYF
TRBJ2-3,NA,TRBV4-2,many,TGTGCCAGCAGCCAATTTCTCTCCGGGATACAGGGTGGGGCAGATACGCAGTATTTT,CASSQFLSGIQGGADTQYF
TRBJ2-4,NA,TRBV6-2/TRBV6-3,NA,TGTGCCAGCAGTTACTCAGGTGGATTCGGCATTCAGTACTTC,CASSYSGGFGIQYF
TRBJ1-1,NA,TRBV7-9,few,TGTGCCAGCAGCTCCCGCCCACTGAACCCTTTCTTT,CASSSRPLNPFF
TRBJ1-3,NA,TRBV4-2,NA,TGTGCCAGCAGCCAAGATTCCGGACAGTACGTCTCTGGAAACACCATATATTTT,CASSQDSGQYVSGNTIYF
TRBJ1-2,TRBD1,TRBV12-3/TRBV12-4,NA,TGTGCCAGCAGCCTCACCGGGACAGAGGACTATGGCTACACCTTC,CASSLTGTEDYGYTF
TRBJ2-1,TRBD2,TRBV20-1,few,TGCAGTGCTAGAGTTGCGGGAGGGAGCTCCTACAATGAGCAGTTCTTC,CSARVAGGSSYNEQFF
TRBJ2-3,TRBD2,TRBV10-2,NA,TGCGCCAGCACCGTAGCGGGGGGGCCCACAGATACGCAGTATTTT,CASTVAGGPTDTQYF
TRBJ2-7,NA,TRBV5-1,few,TGCGCCAGCGCATGGGGTTCGGACTACGAGCAGTACTTC,CASAWGSDYEQYF
TRBJ1-2,TRBD1,TRBV20-1,few,TGCAGTGCTAGTGGGACAGGGCCCGGCTACACCTTC,CSASGTGPGYTF
TRBJ2-1,NA,TRBV28,few,TGTGCCAGCAAGTTGGGGAGCTCCTACAATGAGCAGTTCTTC,CASKLGSSYNEQFF
TRBJ1-2,NA,TRBV5-1,NA,TGCGCCAGCAGCTTACCTCCACTGCGGACTAACTATGGCTACACCTTC,CASSLPPLRTNYGYTF
TRBJ1-5,TRBD1,TRBV12-3/TRBV12-4,few,TGTGCCAGCAGTCCCGGGACAGGGGGTATTTGGCCCCAGCATTTT,CASSPGTGGIWPQHF
TRBJ1-1,NA,TRBV4-1,few,TGCGCCAGCAGCCAAGACCGGAGGGGTTACACTGAAGCTTTCTTT,CASSQDRRGYTEAFF
TRBJ2-2,NA,TRBV12-3/TRBV12-4,many,TGTGCCAGCAGCCGCGGTGGCAGTTTGAACACCGGGGAGCTGTTTTTT,CASSRGGSLNTGELFF
TRBJ2-2,TRBD2,TRBV20-1,few,TGCAGTGCTCCTTATGAGGGAGGGCCCCGGGAGCTGTTTTTT,CSAPYEGGPRELFF
TRBJ1-1,NA,TRBV6-5,NA,TGTGCCAGCAGTTACTACGGTAAGGGGTCTGAAGCTTTCTTT,CASSYYGKGSEAFF
TRBJ1-1,NA,TRBV9,many,TGTGCCAGCAGCGTAGTGAGCGACAGTGAAGCTTTCTTT,CASSVVSDSEAFF
TRBJ2-7,TRBD2,TRBV10-3,NA,TGTGCCATCAGCGGTGCGGGAGCATTCTCCTACGAGCAGTACTTC,CAISGAGAFSYEQYF
TRBJ2-3,NA,TRBV20-1,few,TGCAGTGCTAGAGCCGAGAGCCCAGATACGCAGTATTTT,CSARAESPDTQYF